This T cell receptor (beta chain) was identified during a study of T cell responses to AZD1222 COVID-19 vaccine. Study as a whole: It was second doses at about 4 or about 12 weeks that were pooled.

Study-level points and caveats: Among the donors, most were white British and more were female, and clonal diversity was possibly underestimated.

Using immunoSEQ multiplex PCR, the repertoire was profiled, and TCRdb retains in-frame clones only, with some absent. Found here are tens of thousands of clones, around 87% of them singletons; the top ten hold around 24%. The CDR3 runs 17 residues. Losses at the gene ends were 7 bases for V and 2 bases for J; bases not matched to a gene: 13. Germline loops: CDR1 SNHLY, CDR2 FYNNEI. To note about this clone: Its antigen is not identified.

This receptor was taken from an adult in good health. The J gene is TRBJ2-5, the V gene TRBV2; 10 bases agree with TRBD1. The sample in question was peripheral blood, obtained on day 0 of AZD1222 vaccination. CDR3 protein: CASTISGTGVGQETQYF. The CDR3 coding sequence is TGTGCCAGCACCATCTCCGGGACAGGGGTTGGGCAAGAGACCCAGTACTTC.